This TCR beta chain comes out of a study of blood T cells in healthy people across ages. This clonotype was recorded a few times. Its antigen is unknown. Sample-barcoded 5' priming and a J-beta primer mix drove a second PCR of roughly 7 to 11 cycles. Each CDR3 protein gets one entry after TCRdb re-called the 5' RACE reads with MiXCR. Here the sample spans about 800,000 distinct CDR3 sequences, approximately 25% being singletons. The V gene end was trimmed by 3 bases and the J gene end by 5 bases; junction bases not matched to a gene: 9. CDR3 size: 15 residues. Germline CDR1 is SGHDT and CDR2 is YYEEEE. Study-level results: Using unsorted PBMCs precluded a conclusive naive versus antigen-experienced comparison.

These data also formed part of another study, on T cells of mothers and their children. This second study says: The study sampled three healthy Caucasian mothers and their six children. RNA was extracted, and all of it went into cDNA synthesis at around 1.4 ug per 15 ul. Over 9 million TCR beta CDR3 reads were obtained from each mother, and 3 million to 3.5 million from each child.

This sequence was found in a boy between 5 and 17 years old in good health. V and J are TRBV5-6 and TRBJ1-2; 8 nucleotides agree with TRBD1. Sequenced: blood. CDR3: CASSSDEQGVYGYTF. The CDR3 DNA follows: TGTGCCAGCAGCTCGGACGAACAGGGGGTGTATGGCTACACCTTC.